A selection of T cell receptor beta chains follows, all from one sample in a study of regulatory T cells in long-lasting Graves disease. TCRdb processed the multiplex PCR reads anew with MiXCR; each CDR3 protein has one entry. The sample holds 350,000 to 450,000 distinct CDR3 sequences, 20% to 25% seen once. The sample consisted of peripheral blood mononuclear cells (PBMCs), taken when the disease was refractory, from a patient treated with antithyroid drugs. These receptors came from a female donor with Graves disease. Both conserved end residues are part of each CDR3. The order of the fields is D gene, CDR3 length, V gene, J gene, clone size, CDR3 DNA, CDR3 protein. D genes are given only for firm matches. The size field is filled for only some rows; it gives once, few, many or a size class.

>TRBD2|20|TRBV20-1|TRBJ2-7|few
TGCAGTGCTAGCGGAGTAAAGCCGGGACTAGCGGGAGTCTCCTCCTACGAGCAGTACTTC
CSASGVKPGLAGVSSYEQYF
>.|14|TRBV6-1|TRBJ1-4|few
TGTGCCAGCCTTCTACAGGGATCTTTTGAAAAACTGTTTTTT
CASLLQGSFEKLFF
>.|15|TRBV7-2|TRBJ1-1|many
TGTGCCAGCAGCTCGGGACCGATGCTGAACACTGAAGCTTTCTTT
CASSSGPMLNTEAFF
>TRBD2|14|TRBV20-1|TRBJ2-7|.
TGCAGTGCTAGGCCGGGACTAGCGACGAACGAGCAGTACTTC
CSARPGLATNEQYF
>.|20|TRBV28|TRBJ2-6|few
TGTGCCAGCAGCCCTGGGAGACGGGCAAGGCGAGGTTCTGGGGCCAACGTCCTGACTTTC
CASSPGRRARRGSGANVLTF
>.|16|TRBV3-1|TRBJ2-5|few
TGTGCCAGCAGCCAAGATCGGCGGGGAAAACAAGAGACCCAGTACTTC
CASSQDRRGKQETQYF
>.|12|TRBV29-1|TRBJ1-1|.
TGCAGCGTTGACGCGGGAGACACTGAAGCTTTCTTT
CSVDAGDTEAFF
>TRBD2|17|TRBV6-2/TRBV6-3|TRBJ2-7|many
TGTGCCAGCAGTTTGCCCTCTACTAGCGGGTATACCTACGAGCAGTACTTC
CASSLPSTSGYTYEQYF
>TRBD2|16|TRBV6-1|TRBJ2-7|few
TGTGCCAGCAGTCCTGGTACGGCTAGCGGGAACAAGGAGCAGTACTTC
CASSPGTASGNKEQYF
>TRBD2|17|TRBV10-3|TRBJ2-5|many
TGTGCCATCAGTGAATCCGAAGGGACTAGCGTTAAAGAGACCCAGTACTTC
CAISESEGTSVKETQYF
>.|12|TRBV2|TRBJ2-7|many
TGTGCCAGCAGGGAGATCTCCTACGAGCAGTACTTC
CASREISYEQYF
>TRBD1|14|TRBV11-3|TRBJ1-1|.
TGTGCCAGCTCAACGCACCAGGGGGTCGGTGAAGCTTTCTTT
CASSTHQGVGEAFF
>TRBD1|14|TRBV9|TRBJ2-5|.
TGTGCCAGCAGCGACGGGACAGGCCAAGAGACCCAGTACTTC
CASSDGTGQETQYF
>.|17|TRBV27|TRBJ1-6|.
TGTGCCAGCAGTTGGGGACCGGGAAGCTCCTATAATTCACCCCTCCACTTT
CASSWGPGSSYNSPLHF
>.|13|TRBV12-3/TRBV12-4|TRBJ2-7|.
TGTGCCAGCGGCCCGACGGGGCCTTACGAGCAGTACTTC
CASGPTGPYEQYF
>.|14|TRBV6-1|TRBJ1-5|.
TGTGCCAGCACGAGTAGTTATAGCAATCAGCCCCAGCATTTT
CASTSSYSNQPQHF
>TRBD1|14|TRBV29-1|TRBJ1-1|many
TGCAGCGTTGTGGGGACAGGGTTCGAGGTTGAAGCTTTCTTT
CSVVGTGFEVEAFF
>.|13|TRBV19|TRBJ2-7|.
TGTGCCAGTAGTATGACGGAGACCTACGAGCAGTACTTC
CASSMTETYEQYF
>TRBD1|13|TRBV20-1|TRBJ2-5|many
TGCAGTGCCCCGGGACAGGGACAAGAGACCCAGTACTTC
CSAPGQGQETQYF
>.|15|TRBV28|TRBJ2-4|many
TGTGCCAGCAGTTTATTGGGCAGGGACCGGAACATTCAGTACTTC
CASSLLGRDRNIQYF
>.|13|TRBV28|TRBJ1-2|.
TGTGCCAGCACCTGGGGACGGGGTGTCGGCTACACCTTC
CASTWGRGVGYTF
>.|14|TRBV5-1|TRBJ1-1|few
TGCGCCAGCAGCTTGGAGGCACCGAACACTGAAGCTTTCTTT
CASSLEAPNTEAFF